Here is one T cell receptor (beta chain) with its context. The antigen remains undetermined. This entry comes from a study of regulatory T cells in long-lasting Graves disease. General study findings and limits: The study found lower TCR diversity in persistent Graves' patients than in newly diagnosed ones.

Construction of TCR beta libraries relied on iRepertoire HTBI primers and on Arm-PCR targeting CDR3 regions. Each CDR3 protein gets one entry after TCRdb re-called the multiplex PCR reads with MiXCR. The sample shows around 430,000 distinct CDR3 sequences, approximately 22% of them seen only once. Time point defined: persistent/refractory GD, antithyroid drugs over 5 years with positive TRAb. RNA extracted from PBMCs served as the sequencing template. The starting material was peripheral blood mononuclear cells (PBMCs), obtained when the disease was refractory, from a patient treated with antithyroid drugs. This sequence was found in a female donor with Graves disease.

Here the CDR3 DNA reads TGTGCCAGCAGCTTAGGCTTTCCCAATGAGCAGTTCTTC. This translates into CASSLGFPNEQFF. This chain joins TRBV7-9 and TRBJ2-1, with no clear D. The CDR3 contains 13 residues. V lost 1 base and J 6 bases, leaving 7 bases between the germline ends. Looked up from germline, CDR1 is SEHNR and CDR2 is FQNEAQ (reference sequence).